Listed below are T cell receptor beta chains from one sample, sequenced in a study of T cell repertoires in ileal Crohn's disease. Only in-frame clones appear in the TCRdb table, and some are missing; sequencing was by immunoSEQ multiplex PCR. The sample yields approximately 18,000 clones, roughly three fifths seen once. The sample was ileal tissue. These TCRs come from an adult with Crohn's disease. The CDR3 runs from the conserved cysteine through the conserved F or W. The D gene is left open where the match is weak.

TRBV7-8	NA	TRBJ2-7	CASRDPGTPPYEQYF
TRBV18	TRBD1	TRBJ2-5	CASSPPTGVGETQYF
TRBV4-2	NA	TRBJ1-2	CASSQEDSYNYGYTF
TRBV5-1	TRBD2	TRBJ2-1	CASSLALGLASNEQFF
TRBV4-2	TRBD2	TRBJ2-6	CASSPRGLAESSGANVLTF
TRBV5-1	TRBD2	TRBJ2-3	CASSLVASGSQTDTQYF
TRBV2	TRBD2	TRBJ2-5	CASTSVRGREETQYF
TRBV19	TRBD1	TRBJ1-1	CASSIQGARAGFEAFF
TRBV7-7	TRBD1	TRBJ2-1	CASSLGTGYNEQFF
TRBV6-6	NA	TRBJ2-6	CASSYGPVSGANVLTF